This entry describes one TCR beta chain. The sample is drawn from a study of blood T cells in healthy people across ages. Study-wide background: Per two T cells, template switching captured roughly one barcoded beta molecule.

The second PCR ran roughly 6 to 12 cycles with a sample-barcoded 5' primer and J-beta primers. One entry per CDR3 protein, called by TCRdb with MiXCR from the 5' RACE reads. This table has about 1.6 million distinct CDR3 sequences, roughly a third appearing once. The origin of this receptor is a woman aged 25-40 years in good health. The sample was blood.

The DNA of the CDR3 is TGCAGCGTTGAAGTAGGGGAAAGCGAGCAGTACTTC. It translates to CSVEVGESEQYF. V usage is TRBV29-1 and J usage is TRBJ2-5, with D tentatively TRBD1 (5 bases). The tail of the sequence fits TRBJ2-7 better, so the J call may be wrong. Germline V gene lookup returns CDR1 SQVTM and CDR2 ANQGSEA. The CDR3 sequence is 12 residues long.